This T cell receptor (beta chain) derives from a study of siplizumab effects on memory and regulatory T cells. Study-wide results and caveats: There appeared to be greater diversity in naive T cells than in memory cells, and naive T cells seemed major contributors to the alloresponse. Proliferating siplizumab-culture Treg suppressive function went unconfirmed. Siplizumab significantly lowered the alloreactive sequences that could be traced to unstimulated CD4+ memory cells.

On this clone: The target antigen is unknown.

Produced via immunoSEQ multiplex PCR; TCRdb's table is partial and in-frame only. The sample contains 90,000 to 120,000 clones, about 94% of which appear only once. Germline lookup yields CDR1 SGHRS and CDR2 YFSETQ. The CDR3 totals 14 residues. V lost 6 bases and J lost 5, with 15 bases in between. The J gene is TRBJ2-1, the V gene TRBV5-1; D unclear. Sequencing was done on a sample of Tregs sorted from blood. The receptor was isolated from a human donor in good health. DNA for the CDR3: TGCGCCAGCACACCCGGTGGCAGAGACAATGAGCAGTTCTTC. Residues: CASTPGGRDNEQFF.